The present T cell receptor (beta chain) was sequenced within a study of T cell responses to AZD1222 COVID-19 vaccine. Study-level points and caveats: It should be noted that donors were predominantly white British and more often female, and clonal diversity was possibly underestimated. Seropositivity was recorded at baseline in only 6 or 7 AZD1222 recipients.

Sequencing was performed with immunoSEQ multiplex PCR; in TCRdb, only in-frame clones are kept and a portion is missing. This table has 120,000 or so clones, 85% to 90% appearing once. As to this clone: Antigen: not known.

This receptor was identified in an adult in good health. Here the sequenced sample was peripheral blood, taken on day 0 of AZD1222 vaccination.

CDR3 in amino acids: CASSLDGNQPQHF. DNA of the CDR3: TGTGCCAGCAGCTTGGATGGCAATCAGCCCCAGCATTTT. V gene TRBV7-9 combines with J gene TRBJ1-5; D is uncertain. Germline V CDR1 and CDR2: SEHNR, FQNEAQ (reference sequence). This CDR3 region has 13 residues. V was pared by 3 bases and J by 2 bases, with 5 bases between.